The present T cell receptor (beta chain) was sequenced within a study of blood T cells in healthy people across ages. The ends lost 7 bases at V and 2 bases at J; junction bases unmatched: 8. Germline V gene data show CDR1 as MNHEY and CDR2 as SVGEGT. This CDR3 has 14 residues. A second PCR, run for roughly 6 to 11 cycles, used a sample-barcoded 5' primer plus a J-beta primer mix. TCRdb re-derived calls from the 5' RACE reads in MiXCR, one entry per CDR3 protein. The sample includes more than 750,000 distinct CDR3 sequences, roughly 29% seen only once; the top ten take 10%. The same data also contributed to another study, on T cells of mothers and their children. That work states: For each mother, over 8 million TCR beta CDR3 reads were obtained, and for each child, some 3 million.

Sample: blood. The sequence was collected from a woman between 40 and 55 years old in good health. The gene calls are TRBV6-2 or TRBV6-3 and TRBJ2-7, with 7 nucleotides matching TRBD1. The DNA for the CDR3 is TGTGCCAGCACCGCGACAGGGCGGACCTACGAGCAGTACTTC. Its protein is CASTATGRTYEQYF.